The TCR beta chain described here comes from a study of T cell responses to AZD1222 COVID-19 vaccine (dated by TCRdb to 2020 to 2023). Some background on the complete study: AZD1222 recipients given second doses at about 4 weeks or at about 12 weeks were pooled, since spike-specific TCR depth and breadth were not found to differ between the two schedules. Trial participants were enrolled by age into subgroups of 18-55, 56-69 and 70-plus years, and roughly 160, 29 and 62 TCR-sequenced participants, respectively, were included in these subgroups. TCR sequencing covered approximately 230 trial participants: 207 given two doses of AZD1222 and 26 given two doses of MenACWY control vaccine.

The paper as a whole reports these results and caveats: A significant rise in spike-specific TCR breadth and depth was observed after two AZD1222 doses relative to day 0 and relative to MenACWY recipients. Because no day 14 peak-response samples were available, repertoires were characterized only after the peak T cell response. Vaccine-associated CD4 TCRs spanned the whole spike protein, with dominant responses in regions 160-218 and 743-854. Conclusions about previously exposed vaccinees are limited because only a handful of AZD1222 recipients were SARS-CoV-2 seropositive at baseline. Most participants were white British and females outnumbered males, and the authors suggested that clonal diversity may have been underestimated. Reportedly, almost half of the unique spike-specific TCRs recognized epitopes lying outside the regions that are mutated in the B.1.351 and B.1.1.7 variants. The 56-69-year group was small, and its depth increase did not reach significance, likely because of low power.

Taken from cysteine to phenylalanine, the CDR3 has 13 residues. Here the CDR3 DNA is all that survives: 39 bases in frame from base 1. Trimming removed 4 bases from V and 3 bases from J, leaving 7 bases between the germline ends. Explained via the paper, the time point label denotes: baseline before first vaccination. Vaccinee samples were obtained from the UK trials COV001 and COV002, which included a single-blind randomized controlled phase 2/3 trial of AZD1222 (ChAdOx1 nCoV-19) in healthy adults. For TCRbeta chain sequencing, PBMC samples from trial participants were taken at day 0 and at day 28 after the second dose. The count of this clone is one. Its binding antigen is unknown. Base qualities are missing; no much larger clone stands one base away. The CDR3 regions of human TCRbeta chains were subjected to immunosequencing. For the original study's pipeline: TCRs in the repertoires were compared against a reference library of SARS-CoV-2-specific TCRs that had been generated with the MIRA antigen-specificity platform. Breadth was defined as the fraction of unique TCRs that were SARS-CoV-2-associated. Depth was defined as the fraction of total T cells that were SARS-CoV-2-associated. Using the MIRA data, every spike-specific TCR was mapped to the spike region that the TCR reacted to and assigned to either a CD4 or a CD8 class. Log10-transformed breadth and depth values were compared by one-way ANOVA with Sidak's multiple comparisons tests. As stored in TCRdb, this immuneACCESS dataset retains in-frame rearrangements with V and J assigned. A fraction of the clones does not appear; measured against another copy, unresolved V genes explain less than half of the discrepancy, and the remainder lacks a known reason. V and J calls and clone size are those listed in that table; D and trimming were worked out from the DNA. Present in this sample are approximately 110,000 clones, 89% of which were seen just once. Less than 4.5% of the sample is taken by the ten largest.

Sequences were derived from peripheral blood, sampled on day 0 of AZD1222 vaccination. The sequence joins TRBV12-3 or TRBV12-4 to TRBJ1-5, with the D gene not clear enough to name. The TCR comes from an adult in good health. The CDR3 region reads CASSSRPNQPQHF. The DNA reads TGTGCCAGCAGTTCACGGCCCAATCAGCCCCAGCATTTT.